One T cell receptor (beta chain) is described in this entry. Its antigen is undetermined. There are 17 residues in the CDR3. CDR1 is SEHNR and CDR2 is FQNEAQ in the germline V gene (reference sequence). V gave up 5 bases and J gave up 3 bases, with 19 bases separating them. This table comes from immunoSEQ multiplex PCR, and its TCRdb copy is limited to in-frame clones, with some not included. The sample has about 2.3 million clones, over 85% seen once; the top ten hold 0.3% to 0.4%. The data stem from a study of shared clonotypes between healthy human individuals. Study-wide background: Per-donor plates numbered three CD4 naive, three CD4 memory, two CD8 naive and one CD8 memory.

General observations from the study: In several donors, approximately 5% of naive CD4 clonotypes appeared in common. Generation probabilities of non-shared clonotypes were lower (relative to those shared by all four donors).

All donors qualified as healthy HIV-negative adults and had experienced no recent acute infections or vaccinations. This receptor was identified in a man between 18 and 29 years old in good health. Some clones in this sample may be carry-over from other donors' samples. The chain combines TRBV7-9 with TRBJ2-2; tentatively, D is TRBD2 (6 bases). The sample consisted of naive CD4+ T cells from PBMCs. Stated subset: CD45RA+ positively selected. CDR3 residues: CASSPPPGWEDTGELFF. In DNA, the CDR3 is TGTGCCAGCAGCCCGCCCCCAGGGTGGGAGGACACCGGGGAGCTGTTTTTT.